This TCR beta chain was documented in a study of T cell changes during pregnancy in multiple sclerosis (dated by TCRdb to the late 2010s). In the study overall: In women with multiple sclerosis, the researchers looked at how the T cell repertoire shifted as pregnancy progressed.

V is reduced by 4 bases and J by 1 base, leaving a spacing of 11 bases between them. Measured from the cysteine to the phenylalanine, the CDR3 is 14 residues long. Only the CDR3 portion is preserved as DNA: 42 bases, with reading frame beginning at the first base. Looking up the germline V gene yields CDR1 SGHRS and CDR2 YFSETQ. Concerning this clone itself: Its antigen target is currently unknown. Base qualities are not provided; no much larger clone lies one nucleotide away.

Libraries were built with the immunoSEQ multiplex PCR assay. In TCRdb, the immuneACCESS table is reduced to in-frame sequences with V and J assigned. These tables do not hold every clone; where another copy was compared, an unresolved V gene accounts for under half, and the others remain unexplained. Recorded for this sample are 35,000 to 55,000 clones; around 93% of them occurred a single time. 3% to 4% of the sample rests with the top ten. The chain is assembled from TRBV5-1 and TRBJ2-5; no D segment can be confidently identified. The clonotype originates from a female donor with multiple sclerosis, enrolled in a pregnancy study. This material consisted of CD8+ T cells from peripheral blood mononuclear cells, taken after pregnancy. The DNA sequence reads TGCGCCAGCAGCCCCAGACACTTCCAAGAGACCCAGTACTTC. The encoded protein is CASSPRHFQETQYF.